This T cell receptor (beta chain) was obtained from a study of blood T cell repertoires in COVID-19. Overall study context: Spain, Italy and the United States supplied samples that represented acute and convalescent COVID-19.

Deletions cut 0 bases from V and 2 bases from J, with 17 bases between. The CDR3 contains 18 residues. Germline CDR1 is SGHAT and CDR2 is FQNNGV. This table comes from immunoSEQ multiplex PCR, and its TCRdb copy is limited to in-frame clones, with some not included. The data show tens of thousands of clones, 84% seen once. The specimen sequenced was peripheral blood. The receptor was isolated from a man aged 55 to 70 with COVID-19, enrolled during active disease. This chain uses TRBV11-2 with TRBJ1-5, with D possibly being TRBD1 (6 bases). The CDR3 DNA is TGTGCCAGCAGCTTAGATGGATTGGCAGGGGTGGGCAATCAGCCCCAGCATTTT. Protein product: CASSLDGLAGVGNQPQHF.